This is a list of T cell receptor beta chains from one sample in a study of beta chain features in type 1 diabetes. Assay used: immunoSEQ multiplex PCR; TCRdb lists only in-frame clones, some missing. The sample records 250,000 to 350,000 clones, about 15% being singletons. The sample consisted of naive CD4+ T cells from blood. Every receptor here comes from a man aged 18 to 29 with type 1 diabetes. Both conserved end residues are part of each CDR3. A D gene is named only where the DNA matches it firmly.

j_call: TRBJ2-7; v_call: TRBV28; d_call: .; cdr3_aa: CASFASGYEQYF
j_call: TRBJ2-3; v_call: TRBV5-1; d_call: TRBD1; cdr3_aa: CASSLASGQGPDTQYF
j_call: TRBJ1-1; v_call: TRBV28; d_call: .; cdr3_aa: CASTNRAEAFF
j_call: TRBJ2-7; v_call: TRBV6-5; d_call: TRBD1; cdr3_aa: CASSPPGQGAYEQYF
j_call: TRBJ2-3; v_call: TRBV2; d_call: .; cdr3_aa: CAGGASGSTDTQYF
j_call: TRBJ1-5; v_call: TRBV2; d_call: .; cdr3_aa: CASRLRQTDPPQHF
j_call: TRBJ2-7; v_call: TRBV15; d_call: .; cdr3_aa: CATSFQGLYEQYF
j_call: TRBJ2-5; v_call: TRBV2; d_call: .; cdr3_aa: CASSAGFETQYF
j_call: TRBJ2-7; v_call: TRBV28; d_call: .; cdr3_aa: CASKLAYSYEQYF
j_call: TRBJ2-2; v_call: TRBV28; d_call: .; cdr3_aa: CASSLLPSGGQLFF
j_call: TRBJ2-1; v_call: TRBV6-6; d_call: TRBD2; cdr3_aa: CASSSTSDSYNEQFF
j_call: TRBJ2-7; v_call: TRBV20-1; d_call: .; cdr3_aa: CSARQIYEQYF
j_call: TRBJ2-5; v_call: TRBV5-1; d_call: TRBD1; cdr3_aa: CASRMGDSRRETQYF
j_call: TRBJ2-7; v_call: TRBV28; d_call: .; cdr3_aa: CASSMGGREQYF
j_call: TRBJ2-3; v_call: TRBV5-4; d_call: TRBD2; cdr3_aa: CASPAGGPRDTQYF
j_call: TRBJ2-2; v_call: TRBV5-1; d_call: TRBD1; cdr3_aa: CASSLGQGSAGELFF
j_call: TRBJ2-1; v_call: TRBV10-3; d_call: .; cdr3_aa: CAISADGGQFF
j_call: TRBJ1-5; v_call: TRBV7-2; d_call: TRBD1; cdr3_aa: CASSLVGTGGFRNQPQHF
j_call: TRBJ2-1; v_call: TRBV30; d_call: .; cdr3_aa: CAWSLDTSLYNEQFF
j_call: TRBJ2-2; v_call: TRBV11-2; d_call: .; cdr3_aa: CASSLESGVGELFF
j_call: TRBJ2-5; v_call: TRBV10-3; d_call: TRBD1; cdr3_aa: CAIMGTGEETQYF
j_call: TRBJ2-1; v_call: TRBV28; d_call: .; cdr3_aa: CASSPPGTLYNEQFF
j_call: TRBJ2-4; v_call: TRBV7-2; d_call: .; cdr3_aa: CASSFRSVDIQYF
j_call: TRBJ2-3; v_call: TRBV27; d_call: TRBD2; cdr3_aa: CAIRRPSGTQYF
j_call: TRBJ2-7; v_call: TRBV6-5; d_call: TRBD1; cdr3_aa: CASSYFSDRGSYEQYF
j_call: TRBJ2-7; v_call: TRBV30; d_call: TRBD1; cdr3_aa: CAWTRGLSSYEQYF
j_call: TRBJ1-3; v_call: TRBV9; d_call: .; cdr3_aa: CASSVALKGNTIYF
j_call: TRBJ1-5; v_call: TRBV30; d_call: .; cdr3_aa: CAWSISDSWRANQPQHF
j_call: TRBJ2-1; v_call: TRBV15; d_call: TRBD2; cdr3_aa: CATSRPGLGMFF
j_call: TRBJ2-7; v_call: TRBV7-2; d_call: TRBD2; cdr3_aa: CASATSGGYEQYF
j_call: TRBJ2-7; v_call: TRBV30; d_call: TRBD2; cdr3_aa: CAWSVSGGPYEQYF
j_call: TRBJ1-1; v_call: TRBV4-1; d_call: .; cdr3_aa: CASSQAGVPNTEAFF
j_call: TRBJ2-7; v_call: TRBV7-9; d_call: TRBD1; cdr3_aa: CASSSEPGQGPYEQYF
j_call: TRBJ2-7; v_call: TRBV29-1; d_call: TRBD1; cdr3_aa: CSVGLPGTGGVEQYF
j_call: TRBJ2-7; v_call: TRBV19; d_call: TRBD1; cdr3_aa: CASSLDRDYEQYF
j_call: TRBJ1-1; v_call: TRBV7-2; d_call: TRBD1; cdr3_aa: CASGHDRDTEAFF
j_call: TRBJ1-6; v_call: TRBV9; d_call: .; cdr3_aa: CASSSGSVTGAPLHF
j_call: TRBJ1-5; v_call: TRBV7-8; d_call: TRBD1; cdr3_aa: CASSPSGGGNQPQHF
j_call: TRBJ1-5; v_call: TRBV25-1; d_call: .; cdr3_aa: CASSEWGPNQPQHF
j_call: TRBJ2-6; v_call: TRBV30; d_call: TRBD1; cdr3_aa: CAWSVVRTGATGANVLTF
j_call: TRBJ1-1; v_call: TRBV2; d_call: .; cdr3_aa: CASNGEGGGAFF
j_call: TRBJ2-7; v_call: TRBV21-1; d_call: .; cdr3_aa: CASSTSPGQGAYEQYF
j_call: TRBJ2-3; v_call: TRBV7-2; d_call: TRBD2; cdr3_aa: CASSLQAGLDTQYF
j_call: TRBJ2-3; v_call: TRBV4-1; d_call: .; cdr3_aa: CASSQESASASTDTQYF
j_call: TRBJ2-1; v_call: TRBV28; d_call: TRBD2; cdr3_aa: CASSLATSGRSYNEQFF
j_call: TRBJ1-2; v_call: TRBV4-2; d_call: TRBD1; cdr3_aa: CASSQDPGTGIYYGYTF
j_call: TRBJ1-1; v_call: TRBV18; d_call: .; cdr3_aa: CASSDGENTEAFF
j_call: TRBJ2-2; v_call: TRBV9; d_call: TRBD2; cdr3_aa: CASSVEAGVNTGELFF
j_call: TRBJ1-1; v_call: TRBV28; d_call: TRBD1; cdr3_aa: CASSFQGAVNTEAFF
j_call: TRBJ2-1; v_call: TRBV11-2; d_call: TRBD2; cdr3_aa: CASSLGAGGPGEQFF
j_call: TRBJ2-5; v_call: TRBV6-6; d_call: .; cdr3_aa: CASSTQGRGETQYF
j_call: TRBJ1-1; v_call: TRBV27; d_call: TRBD1; cdr3_aa: CASSFSGQTEAFF
j_call: TRBJ1-2; v_call: TRBV7-2; d_call: .; cdr3_aa: CASTNRDPGRRDYGYTF
j_call: TRBJ2-7; v_call: TRBV7-2; d_call: TRBD1; cdr3_aa: CASSPVGTGPYEQYF
j_call: TRBJ1-2; v_call: TRBV29-1; d_call: .; cdr3_aa: CSARGGDANYGYTF
j_call: TRBJ1-5; v_call: TRBV30; d_call: TRBD1; cdr3_aa: CAWRAGGNQPQHF